This TCR beta chain was observed in a study of T cells in Graves' hyperthyroidism and ophthalmopathy. Points from the study as a whole: Patients with ophthalmopathy were separated from those with stable hyperthyroidism by a 13 V-J model. Researchers found most expanded thyroid clonotypes above 0.001 in blood as well.

It was RNA transcripts that yielded the amplified TCR beta CDR3 regions. Initially, a first-round RT-PCR of the TCR CDR3 employed the HTBI primer set. TCRdb fed the multiplex PCR reads into MiXCR, producing one record per CDR3 protein. The profile shows around 500,000 distinct CDR3 sequences, 15% to 20% of them singletons. In this sample, this clonotype turned up a few times. The antigen is undetermined. Trimming shortened V by 3 bases and J by 8 bases, and 11 bases separated the two germline ends. In germline, CDR1 is LNHNV, CDR2 YYDKDF (reference sequence). This CDR3 is 13 amino acids long. Each person with ophthalmopathy scored at least 3 on the Clinical Activity Score, reached NOSPECS grade 4 or higher, and had been ill under 3 months. Patients having uncontrolled infection, another autoimmune disease, pregnancy or lactation were not included.

The V and J genes are TRBV15 and TRBJ1-5; a weak D match, TRBD1 (5 bases). The sample taken for sequencing was blood. The TCR sequence derives from a woman aged 25 to 39 with Graves' ophthalmopathy. The CDR3 reads CATSSFRGEPQHF. The CDR3 coding sequence is TGTGCCACCAGCAGTTTTCGGGGGGAGCCCCAGCATTTT.